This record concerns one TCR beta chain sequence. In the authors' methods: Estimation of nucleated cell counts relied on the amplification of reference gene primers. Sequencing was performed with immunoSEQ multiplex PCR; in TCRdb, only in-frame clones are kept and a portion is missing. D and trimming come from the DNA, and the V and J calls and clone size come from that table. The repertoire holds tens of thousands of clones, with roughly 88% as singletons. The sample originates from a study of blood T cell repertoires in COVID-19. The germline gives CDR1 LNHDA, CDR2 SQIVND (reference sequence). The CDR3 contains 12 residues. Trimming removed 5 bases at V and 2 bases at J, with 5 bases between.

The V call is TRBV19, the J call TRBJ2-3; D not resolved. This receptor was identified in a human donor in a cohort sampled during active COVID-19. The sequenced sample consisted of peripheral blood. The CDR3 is CASSFLTDTQYF. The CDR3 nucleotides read TGTGCCAGTAGTTTCCTCACAGATACGCAGTATTTT.